This T cell receptor (beta chain) came from a study of shared clonotypes between healthy human individuals (dated by TCRdb to about 2020). Describing the broader study: Two women and a few men aged 18 to 49 years were included in the cohort. For each donor, CD4 naive and CD4 memory were each run on three plates, CD8 naive on two plates, and CD8 memory on one plate. To estimate repertoire size and how much clonotypes are shared between individuals, the study performed deep sequencing of blood TCR repertoires from a few healthy adults. To increase sequencing depth and limit assay-specific biases, different laboratories used diverse techniques to prepare libraries and sequence TCR repertoires. Each donor's leukapheresis produced roughly between roughly 0.85 and 9.5 billion PBMCs.

Overall results and qualifications from the work: Naive subsets generally had larger estimated clonotype richness than memory subsets. Higher generation probabilities were observed for clonotypes shared by all four sorted-subset donors than for non-shared clonotypes. Even with the large sequencing depth, rarefaction of the sorted-subset datasets indicated that sequencing was incomplete. Pairwise subsampling indicated that sequencing depth was expected to affect the degree of clonotype sharing among donors. When a handful of donors were compared, the shared fraction of clonotypes was around 5.1% for naive CD4, about 4% for naive CD8, 2.3% for memory CD4, and around 0.37% for memory CD8. Because the study included only a small number of donors, the genetic and exposure-history diversity represented was limited. Sampling was restricted to blood, and TCR repertoires in tissues likely differ from the TCR repertoires found in blood.

CD8 naive samples were CD45RO-negative cells positively selected for CCR7, giving a CD45RA+CCR7+ population that excluded TemRA cells. Healthy HIV-negative adults with no recently reported acute infections or vaccinations were included as donors. All donors were Caucasian adults living in Nashville, Tennessee, USA. After blood collection by leukapheresis, PBMCs were isolated using Ficoll-Histopaque density gradient centrifugation and then cryopreserved in the vapor phase of liquid nitrogen. Purity and quantity of every magnetically sorted T cell population were checked by analytical flow cytometry. Each sorted fraction had its genomic DNA isolated and then quantified by UV absorbance on a Nanodrop 2000c. A note on this clone: Its recognized antigen is unknown. Within one base of it there is no much larger clone, and no base qualities were kept.

Using the deep immunoSEQ assay, multiplex PCR amplified TCR CDR3 regions from genomic DNA. For each cell subset, the extracted genomic DNA was distributed evenly across all wells of several immunoSEQ 96-well plates, and each plate served as one replicate. For sorted subsets, around 0.2 ug genomic DNA, equal to 30,000 to 35,000 T cell genomes, was loaded into each replicate PCR. The purified libraries were quantified using a Qubit 3.0 fluorometer, sized with a Bioanalyzer 2100, and then quantified again using the KAPA Library Quantification kit. Every immunoSEQ 96-well plate was sequenced on a dedicated single-read 150-cycle Illumina NextSeq 550 flow cell. The published analysis was carried out like this. Because only junctional sequences without quality scores were contained in the immunoSEQ output, filtering matching that applied to full-length reads could not be performed. To assign V/J genes and CDR3, sequences were annotated against IMGT germline references using PyIR, a Python wrapper for IgBLAST v1.9. Reads were removed for weak V/J assignments (E-value above 1e-6), missing CDR3, stop codons, out-of-frame junctions, or ambiguous translated residues. V3J clonotypes were defined by identical inferred V gene, J gene, and CDR3 amino acid sequence. To compute the percentage overlap between repertoires, the number of shared unique clonotypes was divided by the size of the smaller repertoire. Three approaches were used to assess repertoire richness: RTK rarefaction, the Chao1 estimator, and Recon v2.1 estimates of unobserved clonotypes. For all TCRbeta clonotypes obtained by the gDNA method from a few donors, generation probabilities were computed with OLGA. TCRdb re-hosts the immuneACCESS table, in-frame sequences only. Its copies lack some clones; in the studies checked, an unresolved V gene accounts for under half of them, and the cause for the rest is not known. The V and J calls and clone size come from that table; D and trimming were worked out from the DNA. The sample yields millions of clones; roughly 95% were counted once. The ten largest clones add up to 1% to 1.3% of the sample.

The CDR3 contains 15 residues, cysteine and phenylalanine counted. Only the CDR3 region is kept as DNA, spanning 45 bases read in frame from base 1. CDR1 and CDR2 are read off the germline V gene as SGHTA and FQGNSA. V loses 3 bases, J loses 7 bases, and the germline ends lie 19 bases apart. Material: naive CD8+ T cells sorted from blood. The cell subset or site label for this specimen denotes: CD45RA+CCR7+. This clonotype was sampled from a man younger than 35 in good health. The chain employs TRBV7-2 and TRBJ2-7, with the D segment identity uncertain. CDR3 loop: CASSFMVEAGPEQYF. The nucleotide sequence is TGTGCCAGCAGCTTCATGGTAGAGGCCGGACCTGAGCAGTACTTC. The entire variable domain, with the stretches around the CDR3 drawn from the reference TRBV7-2 and TRBJ2-7 proteins, is GAGVSQSPSNKVTEKGKDVELRCDPISGHTALYWYRQSLGQGLEFLIYFQGNSAPDKSGLPSDRFSAERTGGSVSTLTIQRTQQEDSAVYLCASSFMVEAGPEQYFGPGTRLTVT.